The rows below give T cell receptor beta chains drawn from one sample of a study of cytomegalovirus exposure and HLA in healthy donors. This table comes from immunoSEQ multiplex PCR, and its TCRdb copy is limited to in-frame clones, with some not included. Among fewer than 75,000 clones listed, 85% to 95% were seen once. The sample consisted of PBMCs. The receptors here all came from a man aged 18 to 35 in good health and CMV-seronegative. The CDR3 runs from the conserved cysteine through the conserved F or W. The D gene is left open where the match is weak. Size tells how often a clone was seen (once, few, many) or the class of an expanded clone, and some rows leave it out.

D | length | J | V | size | CDR3 | DNA
. | 14 | TRBJ1-1 | TRBV29-1 | . | CSVRPGTAGTEAFF | TGCAGCGTTAGACCCGGGACCGCGGGGACTGAAGCTTTCTTT
. | 17 | TRBJ1-1 | TRBV5-4 | once | CASSLGQQGSFNTEAFF | TGTGCCAGCAGCTTAGGGCAACAGGGATCGTTCAACACTGAAGCTTTCTTT
. | 13 | TRBJ1-1 | TRBV29-1 | . | CSVEFGGGTEAFF | TGCAGCGTTGAATTTGGGGGGGGCACTGAAGCTTTCTTT
TRBD1 | 16 | TRBJ1-5 | TRBV19 | . | CASSIRGTGQGQPQHF | TGTGCCAGTAGTATTAGGGGGACAGGGCAAGGTCAGCCCCAGCATTTT
. | 14 | TRBJ2-7 | TRBV27 | . | CASSFVADSYEQYF | TGTGCCAGCAGTTTTGTGGCAGACTCCTACGAGCAGTACTTC
. | 14 | TRBJ2-7 | TRBV6-5 | . | CASSYSPVGGEQYF | TGTGCCAGCAGTTACTCCCCGGTGGGAGGCGAGCAGTACTTC
. | 13 | TRBJ2-7 | TRBV6-5 | . | CASSYRGGYEQYF | TGTGCCAGCAGTTACCGAGGCGGGTACGAGCAGTACTTC
. | 14 | TRBJ1-4 | TRBV18 | . | CASSPRATNEKLFF | TGTGCCAGCTCACCGAGGGCAACTAATGAAAAACTGTTTTTT
. | 13 | TRBJ2-7 | TRBV11-3 | . | CASSLRDNYEQYF | TGTGCCAGCAGCTTAAGGGACAACTACGAGCAGTACTTC
. | 14 | TRBJ1-1 | TRBV11-2 | . | CASSLGIRVTEAFF | TGTGCCAGCAGCTTAGGTATTCGGGTCACTGAAGCTTTCTTT
. | 13 | TRBJ1-1 | TRBV6-1 | . | CASRISRNTEAFF | TGTGCCAGCAGGATAAGTAGGAACACTGAAGCTTTCTTT
TRBD1 | 15 | TRBJ1-5 | TRBV7-4 | . | CASSWGTVGNQPQHF | TGTGCCAGCAGCTGGGGGACAGTGGGTAATCAGCCCCAGCATTTT
TRBD1 | 15 | TRBJ2-6 | TRBV7-9 | once | CASINQGQDPNVLTF | TGTGCCAGCATCAACCAAGGACAGGACCCCAACGTCCTGACTTTC
. | 16 | TRBJ2-7 | TRBV7-6 | . | CASSLGSAGMVYEQYF | TGTGCCAGCAGCTTGGGGAGCGCGGGGATGGTCTACGAGCAGTACTTC
. | 14 | TRBJ2-2 | TRBV2 | . | CASEGGANTGELFF | TGTGCCAGCGAAGGCGGGGCGAACACCGGGGAGCTGTTTTTT
TRBD1 | 14 | TRBJ2-3 | TRBV27 | . | CASSPDREVDTQYF | TGTGCCAGCAGCCCGGACAGGGAAGTAGATACGCAGTATTTT
. | 14 | TRBJ2-1 | TRBV9 | . | CASTPHTQLNEQFF | TGTGCCAGCACCCCACACACACAATTGAATGAGCAGTTCTTC
. | 11 | TRBJ2-7 | TRBV19 | once | CATRGAHEQYF | TGTGCCACCAGGGGGGCCCACGAGCAGTACTTC
TRBD2 | 17 | TRBJ2-2 | TRBV4-2 | few | CASSRLPSGGNTGELFF | TGTGCCAGCAGCCGATTACCTAGCGGGGGGAACACCGGGGAGCTGTTTTTT
. | 13 | TRBJ1-2 | TRBV28 | once | CASGSGVTYGYTF | TGTGCCAGCGGAAGTGGAGTTACCTATGGCTACACCTTC
TRBD1 | 13 | TRBJ1-2 | TRBV10-2 | once | CASNSGQGGGYTF | TGCGCCAGCAATTCAGGACAGGGGGGTGGCTACACCTTC
. | 14 | TRBJ2-7 | TRBV6-5 | . | CASRLDGNTYEQYF | TGTGCCAGCAGACTCGACGGGAACACCTACGAGCAGTACTTC
. | 12 | TRBJ1-1 | TRBV6-5 | . | CASSYSGGEAFF | TGTGCCAGCAGTTACTCGGGAGGGGAAGCTTTCTTT
. | 14 | TRBJ1-1 | TRBV6-6 | . | CASSLDGGNTEAFF | TGTGCCAGCAGCCTGGACGGAGGGAACACTGAAGCTTTCTTT
. | 13 | TRBJ1-2 | TRBV30 | . | CACHLQGHYGYTF | TGTGCCTGTCATTTACAGGGCCACTATGGCTACACCTTC
TRBD1 | 18 | TRBJ2-6 | TRBV14 | . | CASSQTGTGDSGANVLTF | TGTGCCAGCAGCCAAACCGGGACAGGGGACTCTGGGGCCAACGTCCTGACTTTC
TRBD1 | 15 | TRBJ1-3 | TRBV4-1 | . | CASSQVGTDGNTIYF | TGCGCCAGCAGCCAAGTCGGGACAGATGGAAACACCATATATTTT
. | 12 | TRBJ2-3 | TRBV21-1 | . | CARLPGADTQYF | TGTGCCAGATTACCAGGGGCAGATACGCAGTATTTT
TRBD1 | 16 | TRBJ1-3 | TRBV18 | . | CASSPREGASGNTIYF | TGTGCCAGCTCACCGAGAGAGGGGGCATCTGGAAACACCATATATTTT